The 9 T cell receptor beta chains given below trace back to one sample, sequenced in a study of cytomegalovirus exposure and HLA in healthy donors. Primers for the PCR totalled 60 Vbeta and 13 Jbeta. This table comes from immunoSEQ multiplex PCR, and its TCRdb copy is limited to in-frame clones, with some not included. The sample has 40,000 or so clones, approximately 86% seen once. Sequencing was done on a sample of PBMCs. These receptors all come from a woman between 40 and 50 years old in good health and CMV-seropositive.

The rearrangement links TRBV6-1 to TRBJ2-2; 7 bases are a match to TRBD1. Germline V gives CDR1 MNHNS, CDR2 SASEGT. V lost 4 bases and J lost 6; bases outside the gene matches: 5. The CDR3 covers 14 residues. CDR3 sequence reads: CASSVQGDAGELFF. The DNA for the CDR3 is TGTGCCAGCAGTGTGCAGGGGGACGCCGGGGAGCTGTTTTTT.

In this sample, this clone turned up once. CDR3 DNA sequence: TGCGCCAGCAGCCTAGGGGGATCGGGTACCGGGGAGCTGTTTTTT. Protein: CASSLGGSGTGELFF. J is TRBJ2-2 and V is TRBV5-1; D is perhaps TRBD1 (6 bases). V was shortened by 4 bases and J by 5 bases, with 15 bases between the two germline ends. This CDR3 comprises 15 residues. CDR1 is SGHRS, CDR2 YFSETQ, per germline.

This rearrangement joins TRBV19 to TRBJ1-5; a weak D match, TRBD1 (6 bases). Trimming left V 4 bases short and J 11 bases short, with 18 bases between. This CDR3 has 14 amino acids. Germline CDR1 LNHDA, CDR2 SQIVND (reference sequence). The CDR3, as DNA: TGTGCCAGTAGTAACTCTCAAATAGGGGGTTCCCAGCATTTT. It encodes CASSNSQIGGSQHF.

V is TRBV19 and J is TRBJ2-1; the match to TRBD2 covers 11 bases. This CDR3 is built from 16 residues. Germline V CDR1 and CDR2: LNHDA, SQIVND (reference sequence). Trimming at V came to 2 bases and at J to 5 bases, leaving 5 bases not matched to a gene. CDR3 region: CASSIISGGGDNEQFF. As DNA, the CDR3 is TGTGCCAGTAGTATAATTAGCGGGGGGGGAGACAATGAGCAGTTCTTC.

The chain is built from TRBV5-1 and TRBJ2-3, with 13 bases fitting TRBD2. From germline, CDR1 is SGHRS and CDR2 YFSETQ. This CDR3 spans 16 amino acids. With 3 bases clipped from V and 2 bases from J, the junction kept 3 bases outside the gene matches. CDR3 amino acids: CASSSGLAGFTDTQYF. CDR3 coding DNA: TGCGCCAGCAGCTCGGGACTAGCGGGATTCACAGATACGCAGTATTTT.

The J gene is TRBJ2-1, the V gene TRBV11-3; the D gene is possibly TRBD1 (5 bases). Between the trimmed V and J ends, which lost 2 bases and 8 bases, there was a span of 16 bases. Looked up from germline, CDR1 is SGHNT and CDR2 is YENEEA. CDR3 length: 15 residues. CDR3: CASSLRQGAKDEQFF. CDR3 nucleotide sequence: TGTGCCAGCAGCTTAAGGCAAGGGGCGAAGGATGAGCAGTTCTTC.

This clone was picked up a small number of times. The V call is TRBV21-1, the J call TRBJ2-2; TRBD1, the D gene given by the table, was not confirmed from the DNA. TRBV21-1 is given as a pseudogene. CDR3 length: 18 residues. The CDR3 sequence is CASTSPVRDSPNTGELFF. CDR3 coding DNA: TGTGCCAGCACCAGCCCAGTGCGGGACAGCCCGAACACCGGGGAGCTGTTTTTT.

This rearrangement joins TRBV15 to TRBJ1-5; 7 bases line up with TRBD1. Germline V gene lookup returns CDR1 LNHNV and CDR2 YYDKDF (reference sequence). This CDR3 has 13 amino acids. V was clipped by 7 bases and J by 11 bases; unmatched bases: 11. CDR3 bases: TGTGCCACCAATTCGGACAGGACCGGGGCCCAGCATTTT. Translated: CATNSDRTGAQHF.

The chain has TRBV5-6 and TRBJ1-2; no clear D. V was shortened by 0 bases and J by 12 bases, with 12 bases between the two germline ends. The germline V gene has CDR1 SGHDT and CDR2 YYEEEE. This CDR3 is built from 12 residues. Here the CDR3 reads CASSLVGLSNTF. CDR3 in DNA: TGTGCCAGCAGCTTGGTAGGACTGAGTAACACCTTC. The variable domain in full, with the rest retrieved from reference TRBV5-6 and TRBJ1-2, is DAGVTQSPTHLIKTRGQQVTLRCSPKSGHDTVSWYQQALGQGPQFIFQYYEEEERQRGNFPDRFSGHQFPNYSSELNVNALLLGDSALYLCASSLVGLSNTFGSGTRLTVV.